This TCR beta chain was observed in a study of shared clonotypes between healthy human individuals. About the research overall: The people who gave samples were two women and a few men aged 18 to 49. Study-level points and caveats: A few donors showed sharing of around 5% of naive CD4 clonotypes. Compared with memory subsets, naive subsets generally had larger estimated richness.

Notes on this clone: Its antigen is currently unknown.

J was trimmed by 6 bases and V by 5 bases; bases with no gene match: 6. Germline values: CDR1 SGHVS, CDR2 FQNEAQ. The CDR3 runs to 13 residues. At a deep level, the assay was run. The repertoire was sequenced with immunoSEQ multiplex PCR; TCRdb's copy has only in-frame clones and lacks some. The sample contains around 1.5 million clones, 98% of which appear only once. The sample consisted of naive CD4+ T cells sorted from blood. Documented subset: CD45RA+ positively selected. The chain is built from TRBV7-8 and TRBJ1-1; 7 bases fit TRBD1. The TCR comes from a man aged 25 to 45 in good health. Here the CDR3 reads CASSPGTVAEAFF. The DNA for the CDR3 is TGTGCCAGCAGCCCCGGGACAGTCGCTGAAGCTTTCTTT.